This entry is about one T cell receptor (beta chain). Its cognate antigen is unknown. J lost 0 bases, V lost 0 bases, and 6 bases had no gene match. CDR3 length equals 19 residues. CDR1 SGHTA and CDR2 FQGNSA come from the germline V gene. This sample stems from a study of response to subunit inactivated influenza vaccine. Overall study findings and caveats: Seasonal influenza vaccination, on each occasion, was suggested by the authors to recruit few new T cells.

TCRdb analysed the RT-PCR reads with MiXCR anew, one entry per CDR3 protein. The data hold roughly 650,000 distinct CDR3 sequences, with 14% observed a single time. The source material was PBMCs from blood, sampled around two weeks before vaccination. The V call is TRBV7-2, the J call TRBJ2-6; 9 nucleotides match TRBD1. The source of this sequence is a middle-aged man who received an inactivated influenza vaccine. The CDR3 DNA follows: TGTGCCAGCAGCTTAGCGGTACAGGGGGCCCTCTCTGGGGCCAACGTCCTGACTTTC. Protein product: CASSLAVQGALSGANVLTF.